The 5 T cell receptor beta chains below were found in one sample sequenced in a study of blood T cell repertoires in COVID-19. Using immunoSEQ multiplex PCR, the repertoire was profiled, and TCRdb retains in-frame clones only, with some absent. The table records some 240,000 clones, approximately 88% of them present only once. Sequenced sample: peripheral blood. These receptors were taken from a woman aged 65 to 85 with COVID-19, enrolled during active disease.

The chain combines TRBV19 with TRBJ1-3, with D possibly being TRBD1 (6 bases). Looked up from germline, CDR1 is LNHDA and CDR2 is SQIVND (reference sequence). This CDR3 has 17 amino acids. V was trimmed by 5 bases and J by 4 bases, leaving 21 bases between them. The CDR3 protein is CASSVQFTGFSGNTIYF. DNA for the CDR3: TGTGCCAGTAGTGTTCAATTTACAGGGTTCTCCGGAAACACCATATATTTT.

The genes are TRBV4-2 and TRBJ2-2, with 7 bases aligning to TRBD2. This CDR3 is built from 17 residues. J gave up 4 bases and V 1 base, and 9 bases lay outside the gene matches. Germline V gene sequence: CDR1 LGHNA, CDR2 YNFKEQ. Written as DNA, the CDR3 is TGTGCCAGCAGCCAAGCCGGCGGGAGAGGGACCACCGGGGAGCTGTTTTTT. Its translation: CASSQAGGRGTTGELFF.

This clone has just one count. CDR3 nucleotides: TGTGCCAGCAGTCCCGGGACAGTAGTCTACGAGCAGTACTTC. It is translated as CASSPGTVVYEQYF. V usage is TRBV28 and J usage is TRBJ2-7, with 7 positions matching TRBD1. The germline V gene encodes CDR1 MDHEN and CDR2 SYDVKM. The CDR3 runs to 14 residues. Germline trimming cut 5 bases from V and 3 bases from J; bases unmatched to any gene: 7.

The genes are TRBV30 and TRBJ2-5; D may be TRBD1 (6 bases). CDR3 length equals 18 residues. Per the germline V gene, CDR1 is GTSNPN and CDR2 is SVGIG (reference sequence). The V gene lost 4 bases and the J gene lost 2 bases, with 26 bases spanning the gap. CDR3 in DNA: TGTGCCTGGAATACTCGACATGTGCAGGGGACCCTACAAGAGACCCAGTACTTC. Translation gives CAWNTRHVQGTLQETQYF.

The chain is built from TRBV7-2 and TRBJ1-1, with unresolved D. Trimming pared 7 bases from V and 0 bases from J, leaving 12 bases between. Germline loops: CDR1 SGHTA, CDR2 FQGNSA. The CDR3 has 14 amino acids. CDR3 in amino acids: CASTFGGMNTEAFF. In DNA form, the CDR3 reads TGTGCCAGCACCTTCGGCGGGATGAACACTGAAGCTTTCTTT.